One sample yielded the 22 T cell receptor beta chains listed below, sequenced in a study of T cell repertoires in cytomegalovirus infection. These receptors have no identified antigens. TCRdb reanalysed the reads using MiXCR and keeps one entry per CDR3 protein. The data show roughly 860,000 distinct CDR3 sequences, around a third seen once. This material consisted of cultured CD8+ T cells from PBMCs, taken from culture after CMV antigen stimulation. The receptor set was obtained from a human donor in good health (CMV status not recorded). Some clones in this sample may be carry-over from other donors' samples.

This clonotype was found a few times. The rearrangement uses TRBV2 and TRBJ1-5; D possibly corresponds to TRBD1 (6 bases). CDR1 and CDR2 from the germline V gene are SNHLY and FYNNEI. With 6 bases removed from V and 2 bases from J, the gap between germline ends came to 14 bases. The CDR3 loop spans 15 amino acids. The CDR3 sequence: CASRAGRGRNQPQHF. The CDR3, as DNA: TGTGCCAGCAGGGCGGGCAGGGGTCGCAATCAGCCCCAGCATTTT.

V and J are TRBV10-1 and TRBJ2-3, with 9 nucleotides matching TRBD2. The germline gives CDR1 WNHNN, CDR2 SYGVQD (reference sequence). V was pared by 0 bases and J by 5 bases, with 9 bases of the junction left unmatched. The length of the CDR3 is 17 residues. The CDR3 spells CASSESSLAGYGDTQYF. The CDR3 region has the DNA TGCGCCAGCAGTGAGTCGTCGCTAGCGGGGTATGGAGATACGCAGTATTTT.

This chain joins TRBV7-9 and TRBJ2-4, with D possibly matching TRBD2 (6 bases). V lost 5 bases and J 0 bases, leaving 11 bases between the germline ends. From germline, CDR1 is SEHNR and CDR2 FQNEAQ (reference sequence). The CDR3 has 15 residues. DNA of the CDR3: TGTGCCAGCAGCAAGCGGGTTCTAGCCAAAAACATTCAGTACTTC. Translation: CASSKRVLAKNIQYF.

This clonotype has a handful of counts. The chain's CDR3 is CASSQDRASVGRTNEKLFF. The CDR3 DNA is TGTGCCAGCTCCCAGGACAGAGCTTCCGTCGGCCGAACTAATGAAAAACTGTTTTTT. The chain joins TRBV25-1 to TRBJ1-4; possibly TRBD1 for D (6 bases). Germline V lookup: CDR1 MGHDK, CDR2 SYGVNS. Deletions cut 8 bases from V and 1 base from J, with 26 bases between. This CDR3 is 19 amino acids long.

Turning to this clonotype: Given a much more abundant clone one base away, this may be a read error. V is TRBV12-3 or TRBV12-4 and J is TRBJ1-1; D perhaps matches TRBD1 (5 bases). V lost 11 bases, J lost 5 bases, and 21 bases lay in between. CDR3 size: 14 residues. The CDR3 nucleotides are TGTGCCTCACACTCGCAACAGGAAAGGACTGAAGCTTTCTTT. Residues: CASHSQQERTEAFF.

This clonotype showed up just a few times. The CDR3 DNA is TGTGCCAGTAGTATAGAGGCGGGGGACTACTCCTACAATGAGCAGTTCTTC. Translation: CASSIEAGDYSYNEQFF. V usage is TRBV19 and J usage is TRBJ2-1, with 7 bases lining up with TRBD2. V lost 0 bases and J lost 0; bases outside the gene matches: 5. Per the germline V gene, CDR1 is LNHDA and CDR2 is SQIVND (reference sequence). The CDR3 totals 17 residues.

The CDR3 is CASSPPLTEQETQYF. The CDR3 bases are TGTGCCAGCAGCCCTCCCCTAACAGAACAAGAGACCCAGTACTTC. J is TRBJ2-5 and V is TRBV9; D is unclear. The CDR3 is 15 amino acids. Per the germline V gene, CDR1 is SGDLS and CDR2 is YYNGEE. Trimming pared 4 bases from V and 2 bases from J, leaving 15 bases between.

This chain links TRBV20-1 with TRBJ1-5, with D hard to call. Trimming took off 1 base at V and 0 bases at J, with 16 bases between the two ends. Germline loops: CDR1 DFQATT, CDR2 SNEGSKA (reference sequence). This CDR3 is 17 amino acids long. Here the CDR3 reads CSARVTPRRDSNQPQHF. CDR3 nucleotide sequence: TGCAGTGCTAGAGTAACGCCCCGGCGGGATAGCAATCAGCCCCAGCATTTT.

This clonotype was counted only a few times. The chain carries TRBV12-5 and TRBJ2-1; 12 positions match TRBD1. J lost 1 base, V lost 4 bases, and 8 bases had no gene match. The CDR3 runs 18 residues. Germline-derived CDR1 and CDR2 are LGHNT and FRNRAP. The CDR3 nucleotides are TGTGCTAGTGGTTGGGGGACAGGGGGCAACACTTCCTACAATGAGCAGTTCTTC. Its translation is CASGWGTGGNTSYNEQFF.

V is TRBV19 and J is TRBJ1-1; the D gene is possibly TRBD1 (5 bases). The CDR3 covers 14 residues. Germline CDR1 LNHDA, CDR2 SQIVND (reference sequence). Trimming pared 5 bases from V and 5 bases from J, leaving 15 bases between. The CDR3 region is CASSPLGGVTEAFF. The CDR3 DNA reads TGTGCCAGTAGTCCCCTTGGGGGGGTTACTGAAGCTTTCTTT. The full variable domain, rest sourced from reference TRBV19 and TRBJ1-1, is DGGITQSPKYLFRKEGQNVTLSCEQNLNHDAMYWYRQDPGQGLRLIYYSQIVNDFQKGDIAEGYSVSREKKESFPLTVTSAQKNPTAFYLCASSPLGGVTEAFFGQGTRLTVV.

This chain joins TRBV19 and TRBJ1-3, with D unresolved. This CDR3 has 16 residues. The V end was cut by 7 bases, the J end by 0 bases, with 16 bases between. Germline lookup yields CDR1 LNHDA and CDR2 SQIVND (reference sequence). CDR3 sequence reads: CASTSEQLDSGNTIYF. The CDR3 region has the DNA TGTGCCAGTACATCAGAGCAGCTCGACTCTGGAAACACCATATATTTT.

This clonotype showed up just a few times. The chain links TRBV19 to TRBJ1-1, with TRBD1 matching 7 bases. CDR3 length: 17 residues. Looked up from germline, CDR1 is LNHDA and CDR2 is SQIVND (reference sequence). V lost 8 bases, J lost 0 bases, and 15 bases stayed unmatched. CDR3 loop: CASRLDRDSILNTEAFF. For the CDR3, the DNA is TGTGCCAGTCGGCTGGACCGGGACAGCATTTTGAACACTGAAGCTTTCTTT. The variable domain in full, with the rest retrieved from reference TRBV19 and TRBJ1-1, is DGGITQSPKYLFRKEGQNVTLSCEQNLNHDAMYWYRQDPGQGLRLIYYSQIVNDFQKGDIAEGYSVSREKKESFPLTVTSAQKNPTAFYLCASRLDRDSILNTEAFFGQGTRLTVV.

The table lists this clonotype with many counts. The genes are TRBV7-8 and TRBJ2-3, with unresolved D. Germline CDR1 reads SGHVS; CDR2 reads FQNEAQ. V lost 7 bases, J lost 1 base, and 6 bases lay in between. The CDR3 is 12 residues long. The CDR3, as DNA: TGTGCCAGCACCCCGGGCACAGATACGCAGTATTTT. Its protein is CASTPGTDTQYF.

This clonotype was recorded at least ten times. V is TRBV7-2 and J is TRBJ2-3, with no clear D. V was clipped by 1 base and J by 0 bases, with 8 bases between them. The CDR3 is 15 residues long. Germline assignment: CDR1 SGHTA and CDR2 FQGNSA. The DNA for the CDR3 is TGTGCCAGCAGCTTAGGGGGAACCAGCACAGATACGCAGTATTTT. Residues: CASSLGGTSTDTQYF.

This clonotype was observed a handful of times. The chain uses TRBV11-2 and TRBJ2-7; 8 bases are shared with TRBD1. CDR1 and CDR2 (germline): SGHAT, FQNNGV. The CDR3 runs to 15 residues. Losses at the gene ends were 3 bases for V and 3 bases for J; bases not matched to a gene: 7. As DNA, the CDR3 is TGTGCCAGCAGCTTGAGGACAGGGCTTATCTACGAGCAGTACGTC. It specifies CASSLRTGLIYEQYV.

The V call is TRBV7-2, the J call TRBJ1-5; D is unclear. The V gene's germline CDR1 is SGHTA and CDR2 FQGNSA. CDR3 size: 14 residues. V lost 4 bases and J 2 bases, leaving 9 bases between the germline ends. CDR3 residues: CASSSVPGNQPQHF. For the CDR3, the DNA is TGTGCCAGCAGCTCCGTCCCCGGCAATCAGCCCCAGCATTTT.

The chain couples TRBV27 to TRBJ2-7; D may be TRBD1 (5 bases). V gave up 2 bases and J gave up 2 bases, with 10 bases separating them. Per germline, CDR1 MNHEY and CDR2 SMNVEV (reference sequence). The CDR3 has 14 amino acids. The CDR3 loop is CASSLKRQPYEQYV. Here the CDR3 DNA reads TGTGCCAGCAGTTTAAAGAGACAGCCCTACGAGCAGTACGTC.

This clonotype has at least ten counts. In DNA, the CDR3 is TGTGCCAGCAGCTTACGGCTCAAGGCCTACAATGAGCAGTTCTTC. It codes for CASSLRLKAYNEQFF. The chain recombines TRBV7-9 with TRBJ2-1; no firm D call. V was clipped by 2 bases and J by 2 bases, with 10 bases between them. CDR1 SEHNR and CDR2 FQNEAQ come from the germline V gene (reference sequence). The CDR3 consists of 15 residues. Full variable domain (remainder filled in from reference TRBV7-9 and TRBJ2-1): DTGVSQNPRHKITKRGQNVTFRCDPISEHNRLYWYRQTLGQGPEFLTYFQNEAQLEKSRLLSDRFSAERPKGSFSTLEIQRTEQGDSAMYLCASSLRLKAYNEQFFGPGTRLTVL.

As for this clonotype: A much larger clone sits a single nucleotide away, making a read error possible. The rearrangement joins TRBV7-2 to TRBJ2-5; D perhaps matches TRBD2 (6 bases). This CDR3 comprises 15 residues. Germline CDR1 is SGHTA and CDR2 is FQGNSA. The ends were cut back, 2 bases at V and 5 bases at J, with 15 bases in the middle. The CDR3: CASSLLPGDGETQYF. The CDR3 nucleotides are TGTGCCAGCAGCTTACTCCCGGGGGATGGGGAGACCCAGTACTTC.

CDR3 residues: CASSMRHTGELFF. The DNA for the CDR3 is TGTGCCAGTAGTATGCGGCACACCGGGGAGCTGTTTTTT. The chain employs TRBV19 and TRBJ2-2; D not certain. The CDR3 length is 13 residues. Germline values: CDR1 LNHDA, CDR2 SQIVND (reference sequence). Trimming took 3 bases from V and 3 from J, leaving 5 bases between them.

The CDR3 nucleotides read TGTGCCAGCACCCAATTTTCCTACGGCGGCCCCTTCGACAATGAGCAGTTCTTC. This sequence encodes CASTQFSYGGPFDNEQFF. The chain combines TRBV12-3 or TRBV12-4 with TRBJ2-1; D unclear. The CDR3 is 18 amino acids. The V end lost 7 bases, the J end lost 5 bases, and 27 bases lay between the germline ends.

This clonotype was seen a handful of times. J is TRBJ2-2 and V is TRBV27, with a weak D call TRBD2 (6 bases). Germline values: CDR1 MNHEY, CDR2 SMNVEV (reference sequence). V was pared by 3 bases and J by 0 bases, with 8 bases between. The CDR3 runs to 15 residues. The CDR3: CASSFGLTNTGELFF. DNA of the CDR3: TGTGCCAGCAGTTTTGGACTAACGAACACCGGGGAGCTGTTTTTT.